A selection of T cell receptor beta chains follows, all from one sample in a study of cytomegalovirus exposure and HLA in healthy donors. Sequenced by immunoSEQ multiplex PCR; TCRdb stores in-frame clones only, minus some. In the table there are under 250,000 clones, 65% to 90% of which are singletons. The sample taken for sequencing was PBMCs. The receptors were sampled from a woman aged 45-65 years in good health and CMV-seronegative. CDR3s include the opening cysteine and the closing phenylalanine or tryptophan. Each record gives: J gene, D gene, V gene, clone size, CDR3 DNA, CDR3 protein. D genes are given only for firm matches. The size entry is marked missing in some rows and otherwise reads once, few, many or a size class.

TRBJ2-7 TRBD1 TRBV6-1 medium-sized TGTGCCAGCAGTGAAGCATCCGGACAGGGCCTGGCCTACGAGCAGTACTTC CASSEASGQGLAYEQYF
TRBJ2-5 TRBD2 TRBV5-8 - TGTGCCAGCAGCCACGGGACTAGCGATGGAGAGACCCAGTACTTC CASSHGTSDGETQYF
TRBJ1-2 TRBD1 TRBV7-3 - TGTGCCAGCAGCTTAGGGGGACAGGGGGCAAACACCTTC CASSLGGQGANTF
TRBJ2-5 TRBD2 TRBV5-1 - TGCGCCAGCAGCCCCCCGGGTAGCGGGAGGGCGGGAGGGGAGACCCAGTACTTC CASSPPGSGRAGGETQYF
TRBJ2-6 - TRBV19 - TGTGCCAGTAAGGAGGGGGCCGCTGGGGCCAACGTCCTGACTTTC CASKEGAAGANVLTF
TRBJ2-7 - TRBV9 - TGTGCCAGCAGCGTAGGTTCCTCGAGGGAGCAGTACTTC CASSVGSSREQYF
TRBJ2-3 - TRBV12-5 - TGTGCTGTGAGGGGACAACACCAATGGGATACGCAGTATTTT CAVRGQHQWDTQYF
TRBJ1-6 TRBD1 TRBV28 - TGTGCCAGCAGTGTCGACAGGGGAGGTTCACCCCTCCACTTT CASSVDRGGSPLHF
TRBJ2-1 - TRBV14 - TGTGCCAGCAGCCGAGGCTACCGGGATACTCAAATCAATGAGCAGTTCTTC CASSRGYRDTQINEQFF
TRBJ1-1 - TRBV28 few TGTGCCAGCAGCCTGGCGGCCGGTACCGGGACTGAAGCTTTCTTT CASSLAAGTGTEAFF
TRBJ2-7 TRBD1 TRBV9 once TGTGCCAGCAGCGTAGTTGGGACAGAGACCCCGTGTGCGTTC CASSVVGTETPCAF
TRBJ2-1 TRBD2 TRBV19 - TGTGCCAGTAGTATTCTAGCGGGAGAGTACTATGAGCAGTTCTTC CASSILAGEYYEQFF
TRBJ2-2 TRBD2 TRBV28 - TGTGCCAGCAAGGTAGCGGGAACCGGGGAGCTGTTTTTT CASKVAGTGELFF
TRBJ2-2 - TRBV27 - TGTGCCAGCAGTTTTGATTCGGCCCAGGCGAACACCGGGGAGCTGTTTTTT CASSFDSAQANTGELFF
TRBJ2-7 TRBD2 TRBV4-1 - TGCGCCAGCAGCCAAGCCTCTAGCGGGAGGGCCGCCGAGCAGTACTTC CASSQASSGRAAEQYF
TRBJ2-2 TRBD2 TRBV6-5 - TGTGCCAGCAGCAGCGGGAGGGAGGGCACCGGGGAGCTGTTTTTT CASSSGREGTGELFF
TRBJ2-7 TRBD2 TRBV27 - TGTGCCAGCAGTTTAAAGTTTCGGCTAGCGGGAGGGAGCTCCTACGAGCAGTACTTC CASSLKFRLAGGSSYEQYF
TRBJ2-7 TRBD2 TRBV6-1 - TGTGCCAGCAGCGCACTAGCGGGAGGCCGGCAGCAGTACTTC CASSALAGGRQQYF
TRBJ2-7 - TRBV29-1 - TGCAGCGTGGGGGGTGGGCAGGGCTATTACGAGCAGTACTTC CSVGGGQGYYEQYF
TRBJ2-1 TRBD2 TRBV2 - TGTGCCAGCAGTGGGGGACTAGCGGGAGTCGGTGAGCAGTTCTTC CASSGGLAGVGEQFF
TRBJ2-7 - TRBV28 - TGTGCCAGCAGTTCGCCAGGGTCCTACGAGCAGTACTTC CASSSPGSYEQYF
TRBJ2-2 - TRBV28 once TGTGCCAGCAGTTCTGGGGGGAGCACCGGGGAGCTGTTTTTT CASSSGGSTGELFF